This TCR delta chain was sequenced for a study of human gamma delta and Vdelta1 T cells. CDR3 length: 23 residues. V lost 0 bases and J 3 bases, leaving 35 bases between the germline ends. Per the germline V gene, CDR1 is TSWWSYY and CDR2 is QGS. TCRdb reanalysed the PCR reads via CATT. Of approximately 6,000 delta-chain clones in the sample, over 8.5% are singletons; the top ten hold 14%. Sequencing was carried out using naive CD27+ Vdelta1 gamma-delta T cells from blood. The source of this sequence is a human donor in good health. This chain uses TRDV1 with TRDJ1; D perhaps matches TRDD3 (7 bases). CDR3 nucleotides: TGTGCTCTTGGGGAACTCAACCAAGGCCTTCCACTCGGCCAGGGGATATTTGCCGATAAACTCATCTTT. Translation gives CALGELNQGLPLGQGIFADKLIF.